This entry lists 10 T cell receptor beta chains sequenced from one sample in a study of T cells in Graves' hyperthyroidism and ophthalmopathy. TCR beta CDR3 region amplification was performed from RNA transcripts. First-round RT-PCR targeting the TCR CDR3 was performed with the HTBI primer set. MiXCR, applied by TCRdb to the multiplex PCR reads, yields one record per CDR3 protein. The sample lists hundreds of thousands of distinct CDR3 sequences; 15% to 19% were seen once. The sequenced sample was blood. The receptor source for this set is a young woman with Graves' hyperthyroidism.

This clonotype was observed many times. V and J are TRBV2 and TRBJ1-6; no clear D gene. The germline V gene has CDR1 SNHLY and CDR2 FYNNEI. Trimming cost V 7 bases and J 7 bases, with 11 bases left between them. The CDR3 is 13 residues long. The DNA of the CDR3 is TGTGCCAGCAAAAAAGACTTAAATTCACCCCTCCACTTT. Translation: CASKKDLNSPLHF.

The CDR3: CASRNRGRTEAFF. CDR3 bases: TGTGCCAGTAGAAACAGGGGGCGCACTGAAGCTTTCTTT. J is TRBJ1-1 and V is TRBV19, with TRBD1 identical over 9 bases. This CDR3 has 13 amino acids. Germline trimming cut 6 bases from V and 4 bases from J; bases unmatched to any gene: 3. Germline V gives CDR1 LNHDA, CDR2 SQIVND (reference sequence). The full variable domain, in which reference TRBV19 and TRBJ1-1 provide the parts outside the CDR3, is DGGITQSPKYLFRKEGQNVTLSCEQNLNHDAMYWYRQDPGQGLRLIYYSQIVNDFQKGDIAEGYSVSREKKESFPLTVTSAQKNPTAFYLCASRNRGRTEAFFGQGTRLTVV.

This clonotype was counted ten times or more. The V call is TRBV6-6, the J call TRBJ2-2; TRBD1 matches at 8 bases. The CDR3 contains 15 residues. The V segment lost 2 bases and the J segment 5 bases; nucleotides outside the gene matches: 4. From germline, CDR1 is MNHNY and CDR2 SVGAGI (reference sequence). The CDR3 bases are TGTGCCAGCAGTTACGGCAGGGGGCGGACCGGGGAGCTGTTTTTT. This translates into CASSYGRGRTGELFF.

The CDR3 reads CASSVAPGGNEQYF. The CDR3 DNA reads as TGTGCCAGCAGCGTAGCTCCGGGAGGCAACGAGCAGTACTTC. The chain employs TRBV9 and TRBJ2-7; TRBD2 matches at 7 bases. V gave up 0 bases and J gave up 5 bases; unmatched junction bases: 5. CDR1 and CDR2 from the germline V gene are SGDLS and YYNGEE. The CDR3 consists of 14 residues. Looking up the rest from reference TRBV9 and TRBJ2-7 gives the full variable domain: DSGVTQTPKHLITATGQRVTLRCSPRSGDLSVYWYQQSLDQGLQFLIQYYNGEERAKGNILERFSAQQFPDLHSELNLSSLELGDSALYFCASSVAPGGNEQYFGPGTRLTVT.

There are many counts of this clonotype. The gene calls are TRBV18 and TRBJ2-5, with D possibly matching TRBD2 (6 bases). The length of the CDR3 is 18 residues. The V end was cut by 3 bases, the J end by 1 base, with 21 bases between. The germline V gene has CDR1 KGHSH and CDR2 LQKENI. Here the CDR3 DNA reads TGTGCCAGCTCACCGGCAGTAGCGTATGGGAGGTTCCAAGAGACCCAGTACTTC. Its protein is CASSPAVAYGRFQETQYF.

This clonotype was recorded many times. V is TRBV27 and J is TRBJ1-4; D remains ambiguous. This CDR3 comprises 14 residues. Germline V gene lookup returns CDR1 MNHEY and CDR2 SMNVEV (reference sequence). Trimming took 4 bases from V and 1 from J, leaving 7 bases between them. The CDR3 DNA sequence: TGTGCCAGCAGTTCCTGGGGAACTAATGAAAAACTGTTTTTT. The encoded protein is CASSSWGTNEKLFF.

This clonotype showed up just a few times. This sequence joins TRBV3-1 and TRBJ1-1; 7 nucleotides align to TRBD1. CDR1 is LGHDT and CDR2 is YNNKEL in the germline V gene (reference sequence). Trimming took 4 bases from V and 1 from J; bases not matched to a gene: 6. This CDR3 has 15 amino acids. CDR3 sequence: CASSLRDRANTEAFF. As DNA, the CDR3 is TGTGCCAGCAGCCTTCGGGACAGAGCGAACACTGAAGCTTTCTTT.

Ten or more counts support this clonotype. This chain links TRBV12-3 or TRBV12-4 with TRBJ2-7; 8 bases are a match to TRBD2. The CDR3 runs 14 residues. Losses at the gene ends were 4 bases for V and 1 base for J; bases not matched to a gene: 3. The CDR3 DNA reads TGTGCCAGCAGTTGGCGGGAGGAGTCCTACGAGCAGTACTTC. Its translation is CASSWREESYEQYF.

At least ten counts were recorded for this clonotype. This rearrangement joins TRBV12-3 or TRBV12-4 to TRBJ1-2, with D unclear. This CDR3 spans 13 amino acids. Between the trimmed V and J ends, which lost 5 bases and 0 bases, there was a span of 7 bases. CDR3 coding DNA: TGTGCCAGCAGTCCCTCAGCTAACTATGGCTACACCTTC. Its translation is CASSPSANYGYTF.

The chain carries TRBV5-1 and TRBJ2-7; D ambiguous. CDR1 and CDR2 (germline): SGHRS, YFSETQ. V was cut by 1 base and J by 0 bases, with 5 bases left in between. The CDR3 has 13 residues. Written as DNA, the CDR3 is TGCGCCAGCAGCTTGATGGGCTCCTACGAGCAGTACTTC. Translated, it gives CASSLMGSYEQYF. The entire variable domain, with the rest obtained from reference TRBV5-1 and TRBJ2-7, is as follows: KAGVTQTPRYLIKTRGQQVTLSCSPISGHRSVSWYQQTPGQGLQFLFEYFSETQRNKGNFPGRFSGRQFSNSRSEMNVSTLELGDSALYLCASSLMGSYEQYFGPGTRLTVT.